The 24 T cell receptor beta chains given below trace back to one sample, sequenced in a study of T-cell reconstitution after alpha-beta-depleted transplantation in children (dated by TCRdb to between 2015 and 2016). Libraries were prepared through PCR. The sequencing machine was an Illumina HiSeq 2500. TCR library preparation used molecular barcoding, with unique molecular identifiers applied to normalize quantification of the TCRbeta repertoire. The public reads were reprocessed in TCRdb via fastp at Q25 and MiXCR, keeping in-frame beta chains. Entries that share a CDR3 protein sequence are merged under the most common genes and DNA. The sample has about 690,000 distinct CDR3 sequences on record, approximately 16% of them singletons. 1.1% of the sample belongs to the ten largest clones. Source: PBMCs from the stem cell graft donor, taken from the stem cell graft. The receptors were sampled from a human donor who donated a stem cell graft to a child with acute myeloid leukemia.

There are a few counts of this clonotype. The V and J genes are TRBV12-3 or TRBV12-4 and TRBJ2-2; weak D call: TRBD2 (6 bases). This CDR3 has 17 residues. Trimming removed 3 bases from V and 0 bases from J, with 14 bases in between. CDR3 DNA: TGTGCCAGCAGTTTCATTGTGGAGGGGCCGAACACCGGGGAGCTGTTTTTT. This gives the protein CASSFIVEGPNTGELFF.

The rearrangement links TRBV7-2 to TRBJ2-7; D not certain. CDR1 SGHTA and CDR2 FQGNSA come from the germline V gene. V lost 1 base, J lost 3 bases, and 13 bases lay in between. This CDR3 region has 15 residues. CDR3 sequence: CASSLDSDGLYEQYF. As DNA, the CDR3 is TGTGCCAGCAGCTTAGATTCGGACGGGCTCTACGAGCAGTACTTC.

The chain's CDR3 is CASTLRVAYEQYV. In DNA, the CDR3 is TGTGCCAGCACCCTTAGAGTGGCCTACGAGCAGTACGTC. V is TRBV21-1 and J is TRBJ2-7. TRBV21-1 is designated a pseudogene. The CDR3 totals 13 residues.

The chain has TRBV29-1 and TRBJ2-1, with D possibly matching TRBD1 (6 bases). With 7 bases removed from V and 10 bases from J, the gap between germline ends came to 14 bases. The germline CDR1 and CDR2 sequences are SQVTM and ANQGSEA. This CDR3 region has 11 residues. Written as DNA, the CDR3 is TGCAGCGCTATAGGGGGAAACGAGCAGTTCTTC. It specifies CSAIGGNEQFF.

The gene calls are TRBV12-3 or TRBV12-4 and TRBJ1-2; 7 bases agree with TRBD1. The CDR3 has 14 amino acids. V gave up 3 bases and J gave up 4 bases; unmatched junction bases: 5. CDR3 nucleotides: TGTGCCAGCAGTTTTTCCCGGGACAGCTATGGCTACACCTTC. This sequence encodes CASSFSRDSYGYTF.

The sample holds many counts of this clonotype. The chain employs TRBV30 and TRBJ2-3; D tentatively reads TRBD1 or TRBD2 (5 bases each). The CDR3 runs 15 residues. The V and J ends lost 0 bases and 4 bases respectively, with 14 bases between them. Germline V gives CDR1 GTSNPN, CDR2 SVGIG (reference sequence). The CDR3 bases are TGTGCCTGGAGTGTACTCCCTGGGGGTCCAGATACGCAGTATTTT. The encoded protein is CAWSVLPGGPDTQYF.

This clonotype was seen a single time. One base away lies a much larger clone, so this may be a sequencing read error. The chain has TRBV20-1 and TRBJ1-2, with D unclear. The V end lost 0 bases, the J end lost 1 base, and 12 bases lay between the germline ends. Germline loops: CDR1 DFQATT, CDR2 SNEGSKA (reference sequence). The CDR3 sequence is 15 residues long. CDR3 sequence: CSARDARGINYGYTF. The CDR3 DNA follows: TGCAGTGCTAGAGATGCGCGCGGAATTAACTATGGCTACACCTTC.

The V gene is TRBV20-1, the J gene TRBJ1-2, with D uncertain. Deletions cut 6 bases from V and 9 bases from J, with 14 bases between. The CDR3 consists of 11 residues. Germline V gene sequence: CDR1 DFQATT, CDR2 SNEGSKA (reference sequence). In DNA, the CDR3 is TGCAGTGCCCCCGAGAAAAGTCGCTACACCTTC. It specifies CSAPEKSRYTF.

This clonotype occurred a few times. V and J are TRBV15 and TRBJ2-1, with a weak D call TRBD2 (5 bases). V was trimmed by 5 bases and J by 6 bases, leaving 14 bases between them. This CDR3 comprises 14 residues. From germline, CDR1 is LNHNV and CDR2 YYDKDF (reference sequence). The CDR3 region has the DNA TGTGCCACCAGCGGTGATCTAAGCGGCAATGAGCAGTTCTTC. Its translation: CATSGDLSGNEQFF.

This clonotype was recorded many times. The rearrangement uses TRBV6-6 and TRBJ2-7; TRBD2 is a possible D gene (6 bases). This CDR3 comprises 13 residues. Germline CDR1 is MNHNY and CDR2 is SVGAGI (reference sequence). V was cut by 2 bases and J by 3 bases, with 8 bases left in between. The chain's CDR3 is CASSYGGNYEQYV. The CDR3 nucleotides read TGTGCCAGCAGTTACGGGGGGAACTACGAGCAGTACGTC.

This clonotype was counted only a few times. This chain links TRBV30 with TRBJ2-7; maybe TRBD1 (6 bases). This CDR3 spans 14 amino acids. Germline loops: CDR1 GTSNPN, CDR2 SVGIG (reference sequence). With 1 base removed from V and 7 bases from J, the gap between germline ends came to 17 bases. The CDR3 region has the DNA TGTGCCTGGAGTGGGGGACATGGAGGTGGAGAGCAGTACTTC. Protein sequence: CAWSGGHGGGEQYF.

This chain uses TRBV20-1 with TRBJ1-6; D unclear. Germline CDR1 and CDR2: DFQATT and SNEGSKA (reference sequence). Between the trimmed V and J ends, which lost 5 bases and 10 bases, there was a span of 18 bases. The CDR3 length is 14 residues. In nucleotides, the CDR3 is TGCAGTGCTGGGCCCCGAAGGGATCGATCACCCCTCCACTTT. The encoded protein is CSAGPRRDRSPLHF.

This clonotype was recorded at least ten times. The genes are TRBV20-1 and TRBJ2-1, with 8 bases that match TRBD2. Germline loops: CDR1 DFQATT, CDR2 SNEGSKA (reference sequence). The CDR3 runs to 15 residues. V dropped 6 bases and J dropped 9; count of bases not matched to a gene: 16. As DNA, the CDR3 is TGCAGTGCCTCACCGGGACTAGGGGCCCCGGGTGAGCAGTTCTTC. This encodes CSASPGLGAPGEQFF.

This clonotype was observed at least ten times. The chain carries TRBV29-1 and TRBJ2-5; D perhaps matches TRBD2 (6 bases). Germline assignment: CDR1 SQVTM and CDR2 ANQGSEA. The CDR3 totals 13 residues. Trimming removed 3 bases at V and 4 bases at J, with 12 bases between. The CDR3 sequence is CSVDRGRVETQYF. CDR3 coding DNA: TGCAGCGTTGATCGGGGGAGAGTAGAGACCCAGTACTTC.

This clonotype was seen a handful of times. The chain has TRBV7-9 and TRBJ2-5; the D is unclear. The CDR3 is made up of 15 amino acids. Trimming pared 2 bases from V and 4 bases from J, leaving 14 bases between. Germline V CDR1 and CDR2: SEHNR, FQNEAQ (reference sequence). CDR3 region: CASSLSRNERETQYF. The CDR3 DNA is TGTGCCAGCAGCTTAAGTCGGAACGAGAGAGAGACCCAGTACTTC. Variable domain in full (rest from reference TRBV7-9 and TRBJ2-5): DTGVSQNPRHKITKRGQNVTFRCDPISEHNRLYWYRQTLGQGPEFLTYFQNEAQLEKSRLLSDRFSAERPKGSFSTLEIQRTEQGDSAMYLCASSLSRNERETQYFGPGTRLLVL.

This chain's CDR3 is CASSARQGDNSPLHF. CDR3 coding DNA: TGTGCCAGTAGCGCCCGACAGGGGGACAATTCACCCCTCCACTTT. The chain links TRBV19 to TRBJ1-6, with 9 positions matching TRBD1. There are 15 residues in the CDR3. From germline, CDR1 is LNHDA and CDR2 SQIVND (reference sequence). The V segment lost 6 bases and the J segment 7 bases; nucleotides outside the gene matches: 7.

With respect to this clonotype: A junction boundary mismatches the germline segment, possibly from a read error. V is TRBV4-3 and J is TRBJ2-6; possibly TRBD1 for D (5 bases). CDR1 is LGHNA, CDR2 YSLEER, per germline. The CDR3 runs to 19 residues. The CDR3 region is CASSQDLQVFPSGADVLTF. DNA of the CDR3: TGCGCCAGCAGCCAAGATTTACAGGTCTTTCCCTCTGGGGCCGACGTCCTGACTTTC.

J is TRBJ2-7 and V is TRBV7-8, with 13 nucleotides matching TRBD2. This CDR3 region has 16 residues. V lost 3 bases and J lost 3; bases outside the gene matches: 5. CDR1 and CDR2 (germline): SGHVS, FQNEAQ. CDR3 DNA: TGTGCCAGCAGCTTGGCGACTAGCGGGGGGTTCTACGAGCAGTACTTC. Protein sequence: CASSLATSGGFYEQYF.

The chain links TRBV29-1 to TRBJ2-3; 10 bases map to TRBD2. The CDR3 covers 13 residues. The ends lost 7 bases at V and 5 bases at J; junction bases unmatched: 6. Germline-derived CDR1 and CDR2 are SQVTM and ANQGSEA. The CDR3 loop is CSAAGGQRDTQYF. For the CDR3, the DNA is TGCAGCGCAGCGGGGGGGCAGAGAGATACGCAGTATTTT.

Ten or more counts support this clonotype. The rearrangement uses TRBV27 and TRBJ2-5; perhaps TRBD1 as D (6 bases). Germline lookup yields CDR1 MNHEY and CDR2 SMNVEV (reference sequence). The CDR3 has 14 residues. The germline V and J ends were trimmed by 5 bases and 2 bases, with 12 bases remaining between them. DNA for the CDR3: TGTGCCAGCAGTACCGGGACACTTCAAGAGACCCAGTACTTC. Translating it yields CASSTGTLQETQYF.

This clonotype was recorded many times. This chain joins TRBV20-1 and TRBJ2-3, with unresolved D. The CDR3 runs to 13 residues. Deletions cut 8 bases from V and 3 bases from J, with 15 bases between. Germline V lookup: CDR1 DFQATT, CDR2 SNEGSKA (reference sequence). CDR3 sequence: CSFRTPTTDTQYF. The CDR3 DNA sequence: TGCAGTTTTCGGACCCCTACTACAGATACGCAGTATTTT.

Many counts were recorded for this clonotype. The chain has TRBV20-1 and TRBJ1-4; no firm D call. This CDR3 is built from 14 residues. With 0 bases removed from V and 2 bases from J, the gap between germline ends came to 7 bases. Germline V CDR1 and CDR2: DFQATT, SNEGSKA (reference sequence). CDR3 amino acids: CSARDMVTNEKLFF. CDR3 coding DNA: TGCAGTGCTAGAGATATGGTTACTAATGAAAAACTGTTTTTT.

This clonotype was picked up a small number of times. This chain joins TRBV7-9 and TRBJ1-1, with no clear D. The V gene lost 1 base and the J gene lost 7 bases, with 13 bases spanning the gap. This CDR3 has 14 residues. Germline V CDR1 and CDR2: SEHNR, FQNEAQ (reference sequence). CDR3 sequence reads: CASSLGLEEGEAFF. In nucleotides, the CDR3 is TGTGCCAGCAGCTTAGGTCTAGAGGAAGGTGAAGCTTTCTTT.

The sample holds one count of this clonotype. The CDR3 sequence: CSAPVQALTGANVLTF. In DNA form, the CDR3 reads TGCAGTGCTCCGGTGCAGGCCCTAACTGGGGCCAACGTCCTGACTTTC. The chain carries TRBV20-1 and TRBJ2-6; D is uncertain. Germline CDR1 DFQATT, CDR2 SNEGSKA (reference sequence). The V end lost 5 bases, the J end lost 2 bases, and 16 bases lay between the germline ends. This CDR3 is built from 16 residues.